The 20 T cell receptor beta chains listed next were all sequenced from one sample in a study of blood T cell repertoires in COVID-19. Using immunoSEQ multiplex PCR, the repertoire was profiled, and TCRdb retains in-frame clones only, with some absent. This sample has some 100,000 clones, with about 91% found just once. Input material: peripheral blood. These TCRs come from a human donor in a cohort sampled during active COVID-19.

Only a few counts were recorded for this clone. The chain recombines TRBV10-3 with TRBJ2-2; the match to TRBD1 covers 8 bases. Germline V lookup: CDR1 ENHRY, CDR2 SYGVKD. Trimming cost V 8 bases and J 1 base; bases outside gene matches: 0. The CDR3 runs 13 residues. The CDR3 coding sequence is TGTGCCATCGGACAGGGGAACACCGGGGAGCTGTTTTTT. Protein product: CAIGQGNTGELFF.

This sequence joins TRBV18 and TRBJ2-3; 10 bases fit TRBD2. V trimming: 1 base; J trimming: 5 bases; junction bases outside the gene matches: 3. The germline V gene encodes CDR1 KGHSH and CDR2 LQKENI. CDR3 size: 15 residues. As DNA, the CDR3 is TGTGCCAGCTCACCACAGGGACTAGCGATAGATACGCAGTATTTT. As protein: CASSPQGLAIDTQYF.

This clone has at least ten counts. The chain is built from TRBV30 and TRBJ1-2; D perhaps matches TRBD1 (6 bases). Trimming pared 5 bases from V and 8 bases from J, leaving 18 bases between. The CDR3 consists of 13 residues. CDR1 is GTSNPN and CDR2 is SVGIG in the germline V gene (reference sequence). The DNA for the CDR3 is TGTGCCTGGTCCGGATGGACAGTGGGAGGCTACACCTTC. Translating it yields CAWSGWTVGGYTF.

V and J are TRBV19 and TRBJ1-5; D perhaps matches TRBD1 (5 bases). From germline, CDR1 is LNHDA and CDR2 SQIVND (reference sequence). The CDR3 extends over 13 amino acids. Trimming shortened V by 6 bases and J by 6 bases, and 12 bases separated the two germline ends. The CDR3 region is CASSLGVFQPQHF. CDR3 nucleotides: TGTGCCAGTAGCCTAGGGGTTTTTCAGCCCCAGCATTTT. Complete variable domain (other parts from reference TRBV19 and TRBJ1-5): DGGITQSPKYLFRKEGQNVTLSCEQNLNHDAMYWYRQDPGQGLRLIYYSQIVNDFQKGDIAEGYSVSREKKESFPLTVTSAQKNPTAFYLCASSLGVFQPQHFGDGTRLSIL.

The rearrangement joins TRBV19 to TRBJ2-7; D is possibly TRBD2 (5 bases). This CDR3 is 14 amino acids long. The V and J ends lost 1 base and 4 bases respectively, with 11 bases between them. Germline V gene data show CDR1 as LNHDA and CDR2 as SQIVND (reference sequence). The CDR3 bases are TGTGCCAGTAGTATAGTAGGAGGTACGTACGAGCAGTACTTC. It translates to CASSIVGGTYEQYF.

The CDR3 DNA sequence: TGTGCCAGCAGCTTAGGTAGATCGAACACTGAAGCTTTCTTT. Its translation: CASSLGRSNTEAFF. The V and J genes are TRBV7-3 and TRBJ1-1; D remains ambiguous. This CDR3 is 14 amino acids long. The V gene's germline CDR1 is SGHTA and CDR2 FQGTGA. V dropped 2 bases and J dropped 1 base, with 8 bases sitting between them.

The chain is built from TRBV19 and TRBJ2-7, with 10 bases aligning to TRBD2. V dropped 2 bases and J dropped 2; count of bases not matched to a gene: 9. This CDR3 contains 17 residues. Looked up from germline, CDR1 is LNHDA and CDR2 is SQIVND (reference sequence). The CDR3 sequence: CASSIKLGLAGAYEQYF. The CDR3 coding sequence is TGTGCCAGTAGTATAAAACTAGGGCTAGCGGGGGCCTACGAGCAGTACTTC.

V gene TRBV6-5 combines with J gene TRBJ1-1; D possibly corresponds to TRBD1 (5 bases). The CDR3 length is 13 residues. Germline-derived CDR1 and CDR2 are MNHEY and SVGAGI. Trimming took 5 bases from V and 4 from J, leaving 11 bases between them. The CDR3 DNA reads TGTGCCAGCAGTCGTGGGAGGGGCACTGAAGCTTTCTTT. This gives the protein CASSRGRGTEAFF.

The rearrangement links TRBV11-2 to TRBJ2-2; tentative D call: TRBD1 (5 bases). With 7 bases removed from V and 5 bases from J, the gap between germline ends came to 20 bases. This CDR3 has 16 residues. Germline loops: CDR1 SGHAT, CDR2 FQNNGV. CDR3 amino acids: CASIEGAGWLTGELFF. CDR3 nucleotides: TGTGCCAGCATTGAAGGGGCTGGGTGGTTGACCGGGGAGCTGTTTTTT. The full variable domain, with the rest looked up from reference TRBV11-2 and TRBJ2-2, is EAGVAQSPRYKIIEKRQSVAFWCNPISGHATLYWYQQILGQGPKLLIQFQNNGVVDDSQLPKDRFSAERLKGVDSTLKIQPAKLEDSAVYLCASIEGAGWLTGELFFGEGSRLTVL.

This chain connects TRBV6-5 to TRBJ2-1; the D gene is possibly TRBD2 (5 bases). CDR1 and CDR2 from the germline V gene are MNHEY and SVGAGI. This CDR3 has 15 residues. The germline V and J ends were trimmed by 7 bases and 9 bases, with 22 bases remaining between them. The CDR3 here is CASTVQTSSTGEQFF. The CDR3 nucleotides are TGTGCCAGCACCGTACAAACTTCTAGCACGGGTGAGCAGTTCTTC.

This sequence joins TRBV29-1 and TRBJ1-1; 7 nucleotides agree with TRBD1. Germline trimming cut 6 bases from V and 2 bases from J; bases unmatched to any gene: 6. This CDR3 comprises 13 residues. The germline V gene has CDR1 SQVTM and CDR2 ANQGSEA. The CDR3 spells CSVGQNYNTEAFF. The CDR3 DNA follows: TGCAGCGTGGGACAGAATTACAACACTGAAGCTTTCTTT.

Points on this clone: This sample also contains other DNA sequences that code for the same CDR3. This chain uses TRBV5-4 with TRBJ2-7; perhaps TRBD1 as D (5 bases). The germline V and J ends were trimmed by 0 bases and 1 base, with 5 bases remaining between them. The CDR3 is made up of 13 amino acids. Per germline, CDR1 SGHNT and CDR2 YYREEE (reference sequence). CDR3 in DNA: TGTGCCAGCAGCTTGGCAGGGTCCTACGAGCAGTACTTC. Its protein product is CASSLAGSYEQYF.

V is TRBV7-8 and J is TRBJ1-6, with D perhaps matching TRBD1 (5 bases). The CDR3 consists of 15 residues. The germline V and J ends were trimmed by 6 bases and 5 bases, with 14 bases remaining between them. CDR1 and CDR2 from the germline V gene are SGHVS and FQNEAQ. The DNA for the CDR3 is TGTGCCAGCAGTCACCCCCAGGGAAATAATTCACCCCTCCACTTT. Residues: CASSHPQGNNSPLHF.

The chain is built from TRBV19 and TRBJ2-2; D may be TRBD2 (5 bases). The CDR3 consists of 15 residues. V shed 6 bases and J shed 1 base, with 12 bases lying between them. Germline-derived CDR1 and CDR2 are LNHDA and SQIVND (reference sequence). The DNA for the CDR3 is TGTGCCAGTAGAGATAAGCGGAAGAACACCGGGGAGCTGTTTTTT. Translation gives CASRDKRKNTGELFF.

The V and J genes are TRBV4-1 and TRBJ2-7; the match to TRBD2 covers 10 bases. The CDR3 runs 16 residues. Germline CDR1 reads MGHRA; CDR2 reads YSYEKL. V trimming: 0 bases; J trimming: 3 bases; junction bases outside the gene matches: 5. DNA of the CDR3: TGCGCCAGCAGCCAAGATACTAGCGGGGTAATCTACGAGCAGTACTTC. Translation: CASSQDTSGVIYEQYF.

This chain connects TRBV9 to TRBJ1-5; D possibly corresponds to TRBD1 (6 bases). Trimming took 0 bases from V and 6 from J, leaving 10 bases between them. CDR1 is SGDLS, CDR2 YYNGEE, per germline. This CDR3 has 14 amino acids. The CDR3 protein is CASSVAGGGQPQHF. DNA of the CDR3: TGTGCCAGCAGCGTAGCGGGGGGCGGTCAGCCCCAGCATTTT.

This clone was found once. The chain is built from TRBV10-1 and TRBJ1-2; D is possibly TRBD1 (6 bases). Germline-derived CDR1 and CDR2 are WNHNN and SYGVQD (reference sequence). The germline V and J ends were trimmed by 8 bases and 1 base, with 8 bases remaining between them. The CDR3 length is 12 residues. As DNA, the CDR3 is TGCGCCAGCGCGGACAGTAACTATGGCTACACCTTC. It translates to CASADSNYGYTF.

This rearrangement joins TRBV30 to TRBJ1-1, with TRBD1 identical over 7 bases. Per germline, CDR1 GTSNPN and CDR2 SVGIG (reference sequence). V was clipped by 2 bases and J by 5 bases; unmatched bases: 2. The CDR3 covers 12 residues. CDR3 sequence (DNA): TGTGCCTGGAGTCAGGGGGAGACTGAAGCTTTCTTT. This encodes CAWSQGETEAFF.

The CDR3 nucleotides read TGTGCCAGCAGCCAAATTAGGACTAGCGGGAGGGCCTCTCCCTACGAGCAGTACTTC. It encodes CASSQIRTSGRASPYEQYF. The V call is TRBV11-2, the J call TRBJ2-7, with 15 bases aligning to TRBD2. Germline V gives CDR1 SGHAT, CDR2 FQNNGV. The CDR3 has 19 residues. V lost 5 bases and J lost 2; bases outside the gene matches: 13.

CDR3 sequence: CASSRRWGDRTQEGYTF. CDR3 nucleotide sequence: TGTGCCAGCAGCCGTCGTTGGGGGGATAGAACCCAAGAGGGCTACACCTTC. The chain uses TRBV13 and TRBJ1-2, with D tentatively TRBD1 (5 bases). Germline CDR1 PRHDT, CDR2 FYEKMQ (reference sequence). This CDR3 region has 17 residues. Trimming left V 5 bases short and J 8 bases short, with 27 bases between.